Given below is one T cell receptor beta chain in context. It lacks a known antigen. Per-base qualities were not stored, and no clone one base away is much larger. This sample was taken from a study of cytomegalovirus exposure and HLA in healthy donors listed by TCRdb under 2017. General notes on the study: According to an earlier analysis of a few hundred of the donors, 150 million to 200 million T cells yielded roughly 110 million unique TCR beta sequences and about 300 Gb of sequence data. Approximately 300 gigabases of sequencing data and 75 million to 85 million unique TCR sequences made up an early release that covered under 750 HLA-typed donors. Of the 350 to 450 genotyped donors, roughly 85% fell in the genetic ancestry cluster associated with self-reported Caucasian donors. The study was designed to test whether signatures of past pathogen exposure could be identified by cataloging public T cell receptors. The study used immunosequencing to profile the T cell repertoires of 670 or so subjects and linked those repertoires to cytomegalovirus serostatus. Besides the first cohort of roughly 700 subjects, a separate validation cohort made up of 95 to 150 different subjects was used. The study combined high-throughput TCR immunosequencing, statistical association of individual TCRs with disease status, and machine learning to predict cytomegalovirus infection status. A later analysis re-examined previously published TCR beta repertoires from several hundred donors and added high-resolution HLA genotyping to investigate patterns of TCR occurrence. Rather than drawing on any new phenotypic data, the later analysis identified candidate immune exposures from TCR beta sequences and the way those sequences occurred across donors. In an earlier analysis of 500 to 650 of the donors, high-throughput TCR beta sequencing was used to judge whether each TCR beta V gene segment behaved as functional or pseudogenic. Donor age, sex, ethnicity and CMV serostatus were compiled together with the repertoire data. A later genetic analysis used genome-wide SNP genotypes for about three fifths of the 666 donors, treating that subset as a discovery cohort. All discovery cohort repertoires had been generated on a single sequencing platform. HLA typing covered class I and class II loci at four-digit resolution. Typing coverage differed by locus: A, B, C, DRB1 and DQB1 were typed in about 620-630 donors, DQA1 in 522, DPA1 in approximately 600, and DPB1 in 472. About five DR-DQ haplotypes were handled as single units for association and clustering because linkage in the cohort was strong. Among roughly 370 genotyped donors of the cohort, an average of approximately 240,000 unique TCR beta nucleotide sequences were sequenced per donor, roughly 20% of them non-productive. What the research found in general, with its limitations: Across donors, most TCR sequences were observed very rarely, whereas some public TCRs were present in many individuals. Cytomegalovirus status was reported to be diagnosed by the classifier with high specificity and sensitivity in both the original and validation cohorts. The cohort was sequenced for TCR beta chains only, and without alpha or paired-chain data the features that could be detected were limited. A further reported finding was that TCR beta sequences accurately predicted the HLA-A and HLA-B alleles for most subjects in the first cohort. In vitro tests confirmed that a few of the cytomegalovirus-associated TCR beta chains recognize cytomegalovirus antigens. In an earlier analysis of approximately 590 of the donors, most TCR beta V segments were observed in productive rearrangements about 87% or about 30% of the time, broadly matching IMGT annotations. The 87-base-pair reads could not distinguish some IMGT-functional V segments, including TRBV6-2 and TRBV6-3, so those segments were excluded. Correlated functional status among segregating V segments might be attributable to linkage disequilibrium, but an unknown experimental factor could not be ruled out. The study listed 164 TCR beta chains as associated with cytomegalovirus. In a later analysis, HLA-associated TCR beta chains showed more clonal expansion and lower generation probabilities than non-associated chains that were equally common. A group of highly shared sequence variants was considered likely to be a technical artifact of the sequencing pipeline. The only immune exposure information available for the cohort was CMV serostatus. In a later analysis, several top co-occurrence clusters were reported to appear linked to parvovirus B19, influenza, CMV and Epstein-Barr virus. Specific HLA alleles were associated with around 18,000 TCR beta sequences at a false discovery rate of 0.05 in a later analysis. Presence/absence analyses assumed roughly uniform sequencing depth across donors, an assumption that may not hold. Assigning TCR associations to individual alleles was difficult when HLA alleles, especially DR and DQ, strongly co-occurred. According to a later genetic analysis, donors in an Asian-associated ancestry cluster had fewer N-insertions in productive TCRs than the roughly 700-donor mean. According to the authors, the approach could potentially be generalized to other disease states and immunological phenotypes. Seventeen rarely observed V segments, including chromosome 9 orphons, were excluded from the earlier analysis of a few hundred of the donors because counts were too low. In a later analysis, the rate of TCR association differed among HLA loci, with DRB1 alleles having the most associated TCRs and HLA-C alleles having the fewest. A later analysis found that most CMV-associated TCR beta chains appeared HLA-restricted, with HLA associations seemingly driven largely by CMV exposure. An association between a missense DCLRE1C variant and V-gene and J-gene trimming of TCR beta chains was found in a later genetic analysis and replicated in an independent cohort. HLA typing was unavailable for some donors at each locus, so association tests used only the typed subset.

In total, roughly 670 healthy bone marrow donors made up the cohort. At the time of sampling, every cohort member was nominally healthy, though immune exposures that went unrecorded were likely present. The donor was CMV seropositive and was included in the group of 250 to 350 seropositive cohort members. A peripheral blood sample was provided by each donor, and peripheral blood mononuclear cells were used for TCR beta sequencing. The Qiagen DNeasy Blood Extraction Kit was used to extract genomic DNA from the blood cell samples. V trim: 4 bases; J trim: 5 bases; unmatched bases: 20. Based on the germline V gene, the CDR1 and CDR2 sequences are SGHNT and YENEEA. The CDR3 runs 19 amino acids, cysteine and phenylalanine included. Just the 57-base CDR3 DNA is kept, in frame starting at base 1. Receptor amplification or capture employed the immunoSEQ multiplex PCR assay. The multiplex PCR relied on a mix of 60 forward primers for TCR Vbeta segments and 13 reverse primers for TCR Jbeta segments. A multiplex PCR assay on genomic DNA amplified the CDR3 region of rearranged TCR beta genes. On the Illumina HiSeq System, the amplified TCR beta libraries were sequenced as 87-base-pair reads. In the authors' own workflow: In a later analysis, tens of millions of unique TCR beta chains were counted across the roughly 610 repertoires, and approximately 11 million of these chains were shared by at least two donors. To remove PCR and sequencing errors, raw reads were error-corrected and collapsed into unique sequences using a nearest-neighbor algorithm that merged closely related sequences. V, D and J gene segments were assigned by aligning CDR3 sequences to IMGT reference sequences. For a sequence to be retained, a match of at least six nucleotides was required to both a V gene segment and a J gene segment. A rearrangement was called productive if the CDR3 had no stop codons and remained in frame with V and J, and every other rearrangement was called non-productive. Following IMGT convention, CDR3 was defined as the stretch from the second conserved V-encoded cysteine to the conserved J-encoded phenylalanine. In an earlier analysis of around 540 of the donors, sequences lacking an unambiguous match to a single V gene segment were excluded. In an earlier analysis of some 590 of the donors, a V segment was called functional when productive rearrangements were above 56.7%, and segregating when the standard deviation between donors exceeded 5%. To diagnose cytomegalovirus status from the catalog of TCR beta chain sequences, a statistical classification framework was built. In a later analysis, TCR nucleotide sequences were compared against IMGT/GENE-DB human TR gene sequences so that V and J genes could be assigned. The TCRdist pipeline was used in a later analysis to assign CDR3 sequences and most-parsimonious VDJ recombination scenarios. A later analysis defined each TCR beta chain by its CDR3 amino acid sequence plus V-gene family, and excluded reads lacking a unique V-gene family. As a way to deal with suspected cross-contamination and a sequencing artifact, a later analysis dropped 592 nucleotide sequences that were highly shared and had low generation probability. A later analysis calculated a clonal expansion index for each public chain from normalized within-repertoire ranks of inferred template counts. A later analysis computed generation probabilities with a VDJ recombination model fitted to out-of-frame rearrangements, and checked the results against IGoR. Hypergeometric tests were used in a later analysis to score TCR-TCR, TCR-HLA and TCR-CMV co-occurrence, with a repertoire-size bias correction applied to the TCR pairs. In a later analysis, false discovery rates were estimated by permuting HLA or CMV assignments 20 times. In a later analysis, co-occurring TCRs were grouped with DBSCAN, and TCRdist sequence similarity was added when clustering was performed within HLA-allele-positive subsets. Co-occurrence clustering excluded repertoires with fewer than 30,000 or more than 120,000 public chains, plus five with anomalous nucleotide sharing. The table was pulled from immuneACCESS by TCRdb, which kept in-frame rearrangements only. Such tables lose some clones; where checked, under half of the loss comes from unresolved V genes, and the rest has no known cause. That table supplies the V and J calls and clone size; D and trimming were determined from the DNA. The table for this sample lists about 170,000 clones; less than 90% of them were counted only once. Of the sample, around 4.3% falls within the top ten clones.

The TCR was taken from a woman between 45 and 60 years old in good health and CMV-seropositive. Sequencing was performed on PBMCs. The chain employs TRBV11-3 and TRBJ2-3; the junction holds 8 bases that match TRBD2. CDR3 reads: CASSSPSMPGREEGDTQYF. The DNA reads TGTGCCAGCAGCTCCCCGTCGATGCCTGGGCGGGAGGAAGGAGATACGCAGTATTTT.